The 30 T cell receptor beta chains below come from one sample, sequenced in a study of CD8+CD57+ T cells in acquired aplastic anemia. Both TCR beta VDJ combination and CDR3 sequence profiling were carried out. Genomic DNA was the template for this profiling. TCRdb used MiXCR to reprocess the reads, holding one entry per CDR3 protein. Of some 190,000 distinct CDR3 sequences in the sample, 35% to 50% are singletons; the top ten hold 2.5% to 3.5%. The sequenced material came from sorted CD4+, CD8+, or CD8+CD57+ T cells (not recorded which) from PBMCs. The receptors were gathered from a human donor in good health.

This sequence joins TRBV20-1 and TRBJ2-7; the D is unclear. The CDR3 length is 12 residues. Germline lookup yields CDR1 DFQATT and CDR2 SNEGSKA (reference sequence). Trimming pared 1 base from V and 6 bases from J, leaving 10 bases between. The DNA of the CDR3 is TGCAGTGCTAGAGGGGGAACAGTCGAGCAGTACTTC. This gives the protein CSARGGTVEQYF.

A few counts support this clonotype. The chain couples TRBV5-5 to TRBJ2-6, with 11 bases identical to TRBD1. Trimming took 1 base from V and 2 from J; bases not matched to a gene: 11. Germline V gives CDR1 SGHKS, CDR2 YYEKEE (reference sequence). CDR3 size: 20 residues. CDR3 region: CASSLPRGTGGLAGANVLTF. The CDR3 DNA reads TGTGCCAGCAGCTTGCCGAGAGGGACAGGGGGTTTAGCTGGGGCCAACGTCCTGACTTTC.

This clonotype was seen at least ten times. J is TRBJ2-7 and V is TRBV7-6; TRBD2 might be the D (5 bases). This CDR3 is 12 amino acids long. CDR1 and CDR2 (germline): SGHVS, FNYEAQ. Trimming pared 1 base from V and 6 bases from J, leaving 7 bases between. The CDR3 spells CASSLVATEQYF. The CDR3 DNA reads TGTGCCAGCAGCTTAGTAGCGACCGAGCAGTACTTC.

This clonotype was detected ten times or more. The chain uses TRBV2 and TRBJ2-7; no clear D. The ends were cut back, 0 bases at V and 7 bases at J, with 13 bases in the middle. The CDR3 sequence is 14 residues long. The germline CDR1 and CDR2 sequences are SNHLY and FYNNEI. CDR3 nucleotides: TGTGCCAGCAGTGAAGCTTCAGCCCGTAGGGAGCAGTACTTC. Its protein is CASSEASARREQYF.

Here the CDR3 reads CAISESGLAGAQYF. CDR3 in DNA: TGTGCCATCAGTGAGTCGGGGCTAGCGGGAGCCCAGTACTTC. The rearrangement joins TRBV10-3 to TRBJ2-7, with 10 positions matching TRBD2. With 0 bases clipped from V and 10 bases from J, the junction kept 6 bases outside the gene matches. Germline V gives CDR1 ENHRY, CDR2 SYGVKD. This CDR3 has 14 residues.

J is TRBJ2-7 and V is TRBV10-3, with 8 bases that match TRBD2. V lost 6 bases and J lost 2; bases outside the gene matches: 15. Germline V gene sequence: CDR1 ENHRY, CDR2 SYGVKD. The length of the CDR3 is 17 residues. Here the CDR3 reads CAISVRPYTGGPYEQYF. CDR3 DNA: TGTGCCATCAGCGTTCGGCCCTACACGGGAGGGCCCTACGAGCAGTACTTC.

The V and J genes are TRBV19 and TRBJ1-2; no firm D call. Germline lookup yields CDR1 LNHDA and CDR2 SQIVND (reference sequence). This CDR3 has 14 amino acids. Deletions cut 5 bases from V and 1 base from J, with 11 bases between. The CDR3 protein is CASSVGRDNYGYTF. DNA for the CDR3: TGTGCCAGTAGTGTAGGTCGAGATAACTATGGCTACACCTTC.

V usage is TRBV9 and J usage is TRBJ2-7; D possibly corresponds to TRBD2 (5 bases). CDR1 and CDR2 from the germline V gene are SGDLS and YYNGEE. V shed 0 bases and J shed 4 bases, with 8 bases lying between them. This CDR3 has 13 residues. CDR3 loop: CASSVGEKYEQYF. The DNA for the CDR3 is TGTGCCAGCAGCGTAGGGGAGAAGTACGAGCAGTACTTC.

The V call is TRBV2, the J call TRBJ1-5; D gene unclear. CDR3 length: 13 residues. Trimming pared 4 bases from V and 11 bases from J, leaving 15 bases between. Per the germline V gene, CDR1 is SNHLY and CDR2 is FYNNEI. The CDR3: CASSVREQETQHF. Written as DNA, the CDR3 is TGTGCCAGCAGTGTTAGGGAACAAGAGACCCAGCATTTT.

The J gene is TRBJ1-6, the V gene TRBV7-9; no clear D. The CDR3 length is 13 residues. In germline, CDR1 is SEHNR, CDR2 FQNEAQ (reference sequence). V was trimmed by 5 bases and J by 6 bases, leaving 8 bases between them. As DNA, the CDR3 is TGTGCCAGCAGCCCTCTCCTTAATTCACCCCTCCACTTT. It yields the protein CASSPLLNSPLHF.

The table lists this clonotype with many counts. The V call is TRBV24-1, the J call TRBJ2-1, with 7 nucleotides matching TRBD2. This CDR3 region has 13 residues. Germline CDR1 KGHDR, CDR2 SFDVKD. The ends lost 4 bases at V and 9 bases at J; junction bases unmatched: 5. CDR3 region: CATSEGGTSEQFF. Written as DNA, the CDR3 is TGTGCCACCAGTGAGGGGGGGACGAGTGAGCAGTTCTTC.

This clonotype was counted ten times or more. The chain employs TRBV6-2 or TRBV6-3 and TRBJ2-7, with 11 bases aligning to TRBD2. Trimming cost V 11 bases and J 4 bases; bases outside gene matches: 7. This CDR3 has 13 amino acids. The V gene's germline CDR1 is MNHEY and CDR2 SVGEGT. The CDR3 reads CAVHSGRAYEQYF. In DNA, the CDR3 is TGTGCCGTCCATAGCGGGAGGGCTTACGAGCAGTACTTC.

The V gene is TRBV7-3, the J gene TRBJ2-1; 11 nucleotides line up with TRBD1. Germline trimming cut 5 bases from V and 7 bases from J; bases unmatched to any gene: 7. Germline CDR1 reads SGHTA; CDR2 reads FQGTGA. This CDR3 has 15 residues. CDR3 in DNA: TGTGCCAGCAGCCCCGGACAGGGGGCGAGAAATGAGCAGTTCTTC. Protein: CASSPGQGARNEQFF.

This clonotype was detected many times. The chain uses TRBV29-1 and TRBJ1-2, with D tentatively TRBD1 (5 bases). V was clipped by 5 bases and J by 6 bases, with 22 bases between them. Germline CDR1 is SQVTM and CDR2 is ANQGSEA. This CDR3 is built from 15 residues. In DNA, the CDR3 is TGCAGCGTTCCAAGAACATCGGGACGGAGGGATGGCTACACCTTC. Translation gives CSVPRTSGRRDGYTF.

This clonotype was recorded many times. The chain has TRBV2 and TRBJ1-5, with 8 bases aligning to TRBD1. With 6 bases clipped from V and 4 bases from J, the junction kept 8 bases outside the gene matches. Germline assignment: CDR1 SNHLY and CDR2 FYNNEI. The CDR3 loop spans 15 amino acids. The CDR3 loop reads CASREDRDGNQPQHF. The CDR3 region has the DNA TGTGCCAGCAGGGAGGACAGGGACGGTAATCAGCCCCAGCATTTT.

This clonotype was recorded at least ten times. This rearrangement joins TRBV20-1 to TRBJ1-5; D may be TRBD1 (5 bases). Trimming took 6 bases from V and 4 from J, leaving 16 bases between them. Germline V lookup: CDR1 DFQATT, CDR2 SNEGSKA (reference sequence). This CDR3 comprises 14 residues. The DNA for the CDR3 is TGCAGTGCCCAGGGCGGGGGTCTAAATCAGCCCCAGCATTTT. Amino acids: CSAQGGGLNQPQHF.

CDR3 loop: CAIRQSYGYTF. Here the CDR3 DNA reads TGTGCCATCCGACAGTCCTATGGCTACACCTTC. The rearrangement links TRBV7-9 to TRBJ1-2, with TRBD1 as a possible D gene (5 bases). This CDR3 has 11 amino acids. Per germline, CDR1 SEHNR and CDR2 FQNEAQ (reference sequence). V was clipped by 10 bases and J by 4 bases, with 10 bases between them.

This clonotype was observed a handful of times. The chain couples TRBV5-6 to TRBJ1-2; a weak D match, TRBD1 (5 bases). V lost 5 bases and J 4 bases, leaving 15 bases between the germline ends. Germline CDR1 SGHDT, CDR2 YYEEEE. The CDR3 loop spans 14 amino acids. The chain's CDR3 is CASRFGRGFYGYTF. The CDR3 region has the DNA TGTGCCAGCAGATTCGGTAGGGGTTTCTATGGCTACACCTTC. Full variable domain (remainder filled in from reference TRBV5-6 and TRBJ1-2): DAGVTQSPTHLIKTRGQQVTLRCSPKSGHDTVSWYQQALGQGPQFIFQYYEEEERQRGNFPDRFSGHQFPNYSSELNVNALLLGDSALYLCASRFGRGFYGYTFGSGTRLTVV.

This clonotype was seen a single time. It may be a read error: a sequence one base away is much more abundant. The chain carries TRBV6-1 and TRBJ2-7, with D possibly TRBD1 on 5 matching bases. Germline V gene lookup returns CDR1 MNHNS and CDR2 SASEGT. The CDR3 has 11 amino acids. CDR3 DNA sequence: TGTGCCAGCACCCAGGGCTACGGGCAGTACTTC. Protein: CASTQGYGQYF.

This clonotype occurred many times. Here the CDR3 reads CAISESIIEGGSYEQYF. DNA of the CDR3: TGTGCCATCAGTGAGTCGATTATTGAGGGAGGGTCCTACGAGCAGTACTTC. The chain uses TRBV10-3 and TRBJ2-7; 7 bases fit TRBD2. The V gene's germline CDR1 is ENHRY and CDR2 SYGVKD. V gave up 0 bases and J gave up 1 base; unmatched junction bases: 9. The CDR3 length is 17 residues.

Here the CDR3 reads CASMGSTGNTIYF. CDR3 sequence (DNA): TGTGCCAGCATGGGGTCGACTGGAAACACCATATATTTT. The chain has TRBV7-8 and TRBJ1-3; no reliable D call. This CDR3 region has 13 residues. Trimming cost V 7 bases and J 2 bases, with 9 bases left between them. The germline gives CDR1 SGHVS, CDR2 FQNEAQ. The variable domain in full, completed from reference TRBV7-8 and TRBJ1-3, reads GAGVSQSPRYKVAKRGQDVALRCDPISGHVSLFWYQQALGQGPEFLTYFQNEAQLDKSGLPSDRFFAERPEGSVSTLKIQRTQQEDSAVYLCASMGSTGNTIYFGEGSWLTVV.

This clonotype was picked up many times. Here the CDR3 DNA reads TGTGCCAGCAGCTTGAAGGGTCAGATGGGGGGGCAGTTCTTC. Its protein product is CASSLKGQMGGQFF. The chain carries TRBV7-9 and TRBJ2-1; maybe TRBD2 (6 bases). The ends were cut back, 3 bases at V and 12 bases at J, with 18 bases in the middle. Germline V gene sequence: CDR1 SEHNR, CDR2 FQNEAQ (reference sequence). This CDR3 spans 14 amino acids.

This clonotype was seen ten or more times. The chain couples TRBV24-1 to TRBJ2-7; TRBD2 is a possible D gene (5 bases). Deletions cut 6 bases from V and 5 bases from J, with 10 bases between. Per the germline V gene, CDR1 is KGHDR and CDR2 is SFDVKD. This CDR3 spans 12 amino acids. The CDR3 coding sequence is TGTGCCACCAGTCTAGGAGGTCACGAGCAGTACTTC. Translating it yields CATSLGGHEQYF.

This rearrangement joins TRBV24-1 to TRBJ2-3; D assignment may be TRBD1 or TRBD2 (5 bases each). The CDR3 sequence is 18 residues long. Trimming removed 4 bases from V and 0 bases from J, with 19 bases in between. Per the germline V gene, CDR1 is KGHDR and CDR2 is SFDVKD. DNA for the CDR3: TGTGCCACCAGTGACCCACGGGGCGTCCCGCGTAGCACAGATACGCAGTATTTT. It translates to CATSDPRGVPRSTDTQYF.

In its sample, this clonotype was seen many times. The J gene is TRBJ2-7, the V gene TRBV4-3; D not certain. The CDR3 runs to 15 residues. Germline lookup yields CDR1 LGHNA and CDR2 YSLEER. The V gene lost 1 base and the J gene lost 2 bases, with 12 bases spanning the gap. As DNA, the CDR3 is TGCGCCAGCAGCCAAGGGTGGAACGAGGCCTACGAGCAGTACTTC. Translating gives CASSQGWNEAYEQYF.

This chain joins TRBV29-1 and TRBJ1-1, with D hard to call. The germline V and J ends were trimmed by 0 bases and 8 bases, with 13 bases remaining between them. The CDR3 has 13 amino acids. The germline V gene encodes CDR1 SQVTM and CDR2 ANQGSEA. Written as DNA, the CDR3 is TGCAGCGTTGAAGATCTGATAAGTAGGGAAGCTTTCTTT. It encodes CSVEDLISREAFF.

As regards this clonotype: Since the CDR3 does not end with the conserved phenylalanine or tryptophan, this likely comes from a read error. Because the CDR3's place on the DNA is in doubt, the DNA is left out and the CDR3 is given as listed by TCRdb. The CDR3 sequence: CASSLGEE. The V gene is TRBV7-3, the J gene TRBJ2-3. Termini included, the CDR3 measures 8 amino acids. The germline CDR1 and CDR2 sequences are SGHTA and FQGTGA.

CDR3 sequence reads: CASSGDRVLRGYTF. The CDR3 DNA reads TGTGCCAGCAGCGGGGACAGGGTTCTACGTGGCTACACCTTC. The chain has TRBV9 and TRBJ1-2; 9 bases align to TRBD1. Germline V gene lookup returns CDR1 SGDLS and CDR2 YYNGEE. There are 14 residues in the CDR3. V lost 3 bases and J lost 7; bases outside the gene matches: 7.

This chain joins TRBV10-2 and TRBJ1-6, with 10 bases identical to TRBD1. After removal of 4 bases from V and 9 bases from J, the junction contained 3 bases not matched to a gene. CDR3 length: 14 residues. The germline V gene encodes CDR1 WSHSY and CDR2 SAAADI. The CDR3 nucleotides are TGCGCCAGCAGTGGGACAGGGGGTAGTTCACCCCTCCACTTT. Residues: CASSGTGGSSPLHF.

Note on this clonotype: One end of the junction fails to match germline, which may point to a read error. The J gene is TRBJ2-7, the V gene TRBV29-1; 12 nucleotides line up with TRBD2. The CDR3 length is 14 residues. Germline V gives CDR1 SQVTM, CDR2 ANQGSEA. Here the CDR3 DNA reads TGCAGCGTCGAAGGACTAGCGGGATCCTACGAGCAGTACTTC. Its protein product is CSVEGLAGSYEQYF.